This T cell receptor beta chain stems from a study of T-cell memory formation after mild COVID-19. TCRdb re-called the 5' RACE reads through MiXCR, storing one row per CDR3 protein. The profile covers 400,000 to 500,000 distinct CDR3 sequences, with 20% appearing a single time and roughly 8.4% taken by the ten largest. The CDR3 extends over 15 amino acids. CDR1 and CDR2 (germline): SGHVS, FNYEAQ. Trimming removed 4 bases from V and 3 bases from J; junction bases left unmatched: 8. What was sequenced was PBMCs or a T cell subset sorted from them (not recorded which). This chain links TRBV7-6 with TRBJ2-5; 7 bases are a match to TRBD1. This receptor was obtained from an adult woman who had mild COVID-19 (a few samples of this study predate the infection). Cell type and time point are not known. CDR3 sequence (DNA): TGTGCCAGCAGCTACGCTCGAACAGGGGAAGAGACCCAGTACTTC. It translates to CASSYARTGEETQYF.